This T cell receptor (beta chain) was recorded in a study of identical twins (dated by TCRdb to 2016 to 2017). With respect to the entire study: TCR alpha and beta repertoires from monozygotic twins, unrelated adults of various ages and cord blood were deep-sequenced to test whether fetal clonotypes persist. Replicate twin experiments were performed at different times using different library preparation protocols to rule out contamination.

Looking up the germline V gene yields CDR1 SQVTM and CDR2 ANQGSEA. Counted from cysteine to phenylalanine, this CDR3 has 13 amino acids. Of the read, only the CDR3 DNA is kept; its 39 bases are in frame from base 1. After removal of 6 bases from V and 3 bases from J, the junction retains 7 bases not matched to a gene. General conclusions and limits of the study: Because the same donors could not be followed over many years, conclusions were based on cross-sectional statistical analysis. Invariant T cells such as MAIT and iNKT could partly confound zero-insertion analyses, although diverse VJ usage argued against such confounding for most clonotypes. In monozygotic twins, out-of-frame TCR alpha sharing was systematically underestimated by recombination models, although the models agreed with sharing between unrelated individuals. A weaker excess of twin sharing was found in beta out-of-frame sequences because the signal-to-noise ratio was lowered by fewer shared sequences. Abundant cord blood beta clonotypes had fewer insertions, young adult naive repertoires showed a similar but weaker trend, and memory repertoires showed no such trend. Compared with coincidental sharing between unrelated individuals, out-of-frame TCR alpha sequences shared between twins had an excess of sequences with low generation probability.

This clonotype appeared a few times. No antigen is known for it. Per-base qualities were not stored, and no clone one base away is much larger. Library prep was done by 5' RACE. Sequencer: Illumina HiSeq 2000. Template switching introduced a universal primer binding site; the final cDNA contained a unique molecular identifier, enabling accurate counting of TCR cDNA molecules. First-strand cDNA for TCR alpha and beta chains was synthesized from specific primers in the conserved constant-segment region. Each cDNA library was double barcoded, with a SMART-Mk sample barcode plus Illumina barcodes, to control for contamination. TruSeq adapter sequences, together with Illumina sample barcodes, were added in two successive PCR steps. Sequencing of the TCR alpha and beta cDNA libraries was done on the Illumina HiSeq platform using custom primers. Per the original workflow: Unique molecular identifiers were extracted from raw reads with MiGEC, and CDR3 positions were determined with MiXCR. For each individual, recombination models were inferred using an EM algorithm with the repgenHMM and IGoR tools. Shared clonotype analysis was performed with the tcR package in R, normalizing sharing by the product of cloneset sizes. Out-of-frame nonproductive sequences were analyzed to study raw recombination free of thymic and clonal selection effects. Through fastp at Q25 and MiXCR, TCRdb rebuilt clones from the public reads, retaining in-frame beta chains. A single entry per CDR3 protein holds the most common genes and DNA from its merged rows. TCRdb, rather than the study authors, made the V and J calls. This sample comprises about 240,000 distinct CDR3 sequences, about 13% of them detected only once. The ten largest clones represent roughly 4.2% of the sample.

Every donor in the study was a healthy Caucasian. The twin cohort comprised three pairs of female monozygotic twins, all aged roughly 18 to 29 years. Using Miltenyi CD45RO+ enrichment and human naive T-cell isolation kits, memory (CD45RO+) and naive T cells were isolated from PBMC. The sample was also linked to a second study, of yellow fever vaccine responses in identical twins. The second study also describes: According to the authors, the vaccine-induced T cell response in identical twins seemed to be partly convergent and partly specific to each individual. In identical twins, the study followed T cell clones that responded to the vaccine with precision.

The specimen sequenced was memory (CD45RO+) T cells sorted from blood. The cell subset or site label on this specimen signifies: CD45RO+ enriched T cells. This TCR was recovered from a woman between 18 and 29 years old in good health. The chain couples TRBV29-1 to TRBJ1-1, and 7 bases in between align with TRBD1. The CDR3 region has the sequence CSVATGTYTEAFF. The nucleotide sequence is TGCAGCGTGGCGACAGGGACATACACTGAAGCTTTCTTT.